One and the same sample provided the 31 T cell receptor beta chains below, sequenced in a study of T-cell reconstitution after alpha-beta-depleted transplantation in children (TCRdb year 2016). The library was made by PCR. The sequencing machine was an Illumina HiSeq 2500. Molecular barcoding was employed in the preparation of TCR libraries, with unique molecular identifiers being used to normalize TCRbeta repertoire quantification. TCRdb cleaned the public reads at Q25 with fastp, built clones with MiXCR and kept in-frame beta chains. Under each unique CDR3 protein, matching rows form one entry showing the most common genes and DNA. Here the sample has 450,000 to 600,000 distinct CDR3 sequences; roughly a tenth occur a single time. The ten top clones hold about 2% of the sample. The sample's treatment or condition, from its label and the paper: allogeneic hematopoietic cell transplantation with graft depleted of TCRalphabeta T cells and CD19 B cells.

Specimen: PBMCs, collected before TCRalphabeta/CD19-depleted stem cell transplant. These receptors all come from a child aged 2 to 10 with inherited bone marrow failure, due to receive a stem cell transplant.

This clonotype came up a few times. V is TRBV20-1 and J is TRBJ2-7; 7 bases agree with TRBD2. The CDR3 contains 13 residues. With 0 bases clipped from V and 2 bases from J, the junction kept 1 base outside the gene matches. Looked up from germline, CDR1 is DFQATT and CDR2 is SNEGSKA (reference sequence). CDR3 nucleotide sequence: TGCAGTGCTAGAGATGGACTAGCCTACGAGCAGTACTTC. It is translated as CSARDGLAYEQYF.

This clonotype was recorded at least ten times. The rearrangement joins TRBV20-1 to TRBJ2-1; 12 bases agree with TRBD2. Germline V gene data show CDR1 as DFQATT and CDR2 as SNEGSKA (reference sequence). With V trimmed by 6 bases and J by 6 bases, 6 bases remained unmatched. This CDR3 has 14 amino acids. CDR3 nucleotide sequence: TGCAGTGCCGCCCTAGCGGGAGGGCGCAATGAGCAGTTCTTC. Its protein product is CSAALAGGRNEQFF.

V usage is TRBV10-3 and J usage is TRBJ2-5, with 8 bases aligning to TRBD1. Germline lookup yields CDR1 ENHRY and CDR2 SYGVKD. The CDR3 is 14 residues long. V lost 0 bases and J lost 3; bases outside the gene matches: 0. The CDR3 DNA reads TGTGCCATCAGTGAGTCGACAGGGGAAGAGACCCAGTACTTC. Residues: CAISESTGEETQYF.

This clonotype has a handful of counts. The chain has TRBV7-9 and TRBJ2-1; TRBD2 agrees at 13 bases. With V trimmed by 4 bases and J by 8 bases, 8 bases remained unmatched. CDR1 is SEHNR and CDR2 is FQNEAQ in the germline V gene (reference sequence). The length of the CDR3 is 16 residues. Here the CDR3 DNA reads TGTGCCAGCAGCTCGCCGGGACTAGCGGGAAGGTATGAGCAGTTCTTC. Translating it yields CASSSPGLAGRYEQFF.

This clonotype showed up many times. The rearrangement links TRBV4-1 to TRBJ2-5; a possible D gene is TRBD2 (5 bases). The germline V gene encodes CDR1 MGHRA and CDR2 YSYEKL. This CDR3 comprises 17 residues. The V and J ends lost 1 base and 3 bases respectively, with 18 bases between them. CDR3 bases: TGCGCCAGCAGCCAAGCGGGGTTTGGGATCCGGAAAGAGACCCAGTACTTC. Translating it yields CASSQAGFGIRKETQYF.

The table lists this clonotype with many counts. In DNA form, the CDR3 reads TGCGCCAGCAGCCAAAGACAGGGGAGGGATTCACCCCTCCACTTT. Protein: CASSQRQGRDSPLHF. The chain combines TRBV4-3 with TRBJ1-6; TRBD1 matches at 8 bases. The junction had 5 bases not matched to a gene; V was cut back by 2 bases and J by 8 bases. CDR1 and CDR2 from the germline V gene are LGHNA and YSLEER. The CDR3 loop spans 15 amino acids.

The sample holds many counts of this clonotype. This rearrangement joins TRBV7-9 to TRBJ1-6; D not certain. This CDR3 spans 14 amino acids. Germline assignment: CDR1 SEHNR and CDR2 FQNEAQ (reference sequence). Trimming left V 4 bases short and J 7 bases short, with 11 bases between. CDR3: CASSYRAANSPLHF. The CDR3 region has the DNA TGTGCCAGCAGCTACCGGGCTGCGAATTCACCCCTCCACTTT.

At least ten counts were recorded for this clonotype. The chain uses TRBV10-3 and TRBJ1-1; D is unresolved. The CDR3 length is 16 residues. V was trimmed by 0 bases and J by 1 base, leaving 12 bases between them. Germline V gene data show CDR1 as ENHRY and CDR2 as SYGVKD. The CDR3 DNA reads TGTGCCATCAGTGAGTCGTGGGCAGGTTCGAACACTGAAGCTTTCTTT. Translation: CAISESWAGSNTEAFF.

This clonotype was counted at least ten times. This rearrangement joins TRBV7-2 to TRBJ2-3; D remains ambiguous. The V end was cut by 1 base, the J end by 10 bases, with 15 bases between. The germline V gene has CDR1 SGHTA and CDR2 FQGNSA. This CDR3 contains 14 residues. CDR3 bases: TGTGCCAGCAGCTTAGTTGGGCCGGCGGTGGCGCAGTATTTT. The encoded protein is CASSLVGPAVAQYF.

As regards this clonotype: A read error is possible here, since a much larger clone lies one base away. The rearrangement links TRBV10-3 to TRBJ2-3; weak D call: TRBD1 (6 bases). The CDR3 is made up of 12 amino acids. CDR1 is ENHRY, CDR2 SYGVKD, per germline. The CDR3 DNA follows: TGTGCCGTCAGCCCACAGGGTGATACGCAGTATTTT. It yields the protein CAVSPQGDTQYF.

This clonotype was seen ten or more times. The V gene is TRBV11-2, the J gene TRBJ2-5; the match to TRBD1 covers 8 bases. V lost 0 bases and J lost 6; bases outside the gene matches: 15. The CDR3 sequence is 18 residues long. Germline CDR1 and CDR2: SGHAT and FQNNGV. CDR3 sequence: CASSLDPFGTGRRQTQYF. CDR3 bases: TGTGCCAGCAGCTTAGATCCCTTTGGGACAGGACGTCGACAGACCCAGTACTTC.

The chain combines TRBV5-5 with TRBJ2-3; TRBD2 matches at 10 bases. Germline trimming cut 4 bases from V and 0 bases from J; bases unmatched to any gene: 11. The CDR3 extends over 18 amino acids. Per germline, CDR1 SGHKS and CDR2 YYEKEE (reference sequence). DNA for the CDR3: TGTGCCAGCAGCACCTGGTGGACTAGCGGAGATAGCACAGATACGCAGTATTTT. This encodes CASSTWWTSGDSTDTQYF.

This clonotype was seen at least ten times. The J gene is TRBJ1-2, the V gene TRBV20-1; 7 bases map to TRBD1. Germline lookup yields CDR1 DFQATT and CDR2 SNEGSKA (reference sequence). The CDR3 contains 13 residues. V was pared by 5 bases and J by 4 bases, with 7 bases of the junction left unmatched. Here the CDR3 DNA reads TGCAGTGCTGAAGACAGGGTGAGCTATGGCTACACCTTC. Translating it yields CSAEDRVSYGYTF.

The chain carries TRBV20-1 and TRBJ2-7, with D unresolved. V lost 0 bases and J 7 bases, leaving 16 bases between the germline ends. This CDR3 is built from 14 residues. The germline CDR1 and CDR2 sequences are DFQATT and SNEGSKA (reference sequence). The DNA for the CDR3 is TGCAGTGCTAGAGATTTTAATGGTCGGTCTGAGCAGTACTTC. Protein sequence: CSARDFNGRSEQYF.

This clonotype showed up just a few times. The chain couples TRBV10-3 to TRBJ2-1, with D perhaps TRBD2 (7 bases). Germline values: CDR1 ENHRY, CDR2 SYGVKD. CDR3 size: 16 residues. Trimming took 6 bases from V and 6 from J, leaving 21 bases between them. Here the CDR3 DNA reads TGTGCCATCAGCCCTCCGGGGTGGGAGGGGGTCAATGAGCAGTTCTTC. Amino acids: CAISPPGWEGVNEQFF.

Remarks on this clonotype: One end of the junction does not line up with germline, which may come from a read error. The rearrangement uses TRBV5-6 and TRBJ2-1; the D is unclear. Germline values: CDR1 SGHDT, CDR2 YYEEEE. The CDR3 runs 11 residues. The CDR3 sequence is CACSLNNEQFF. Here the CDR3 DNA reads TGTGCCTGCAGCCTTAACAATGAGCAGTTCTTC.

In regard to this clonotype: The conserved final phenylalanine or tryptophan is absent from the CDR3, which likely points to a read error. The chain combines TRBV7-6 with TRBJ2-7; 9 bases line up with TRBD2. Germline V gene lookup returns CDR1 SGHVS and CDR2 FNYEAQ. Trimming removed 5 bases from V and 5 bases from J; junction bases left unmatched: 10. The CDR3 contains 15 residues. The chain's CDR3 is CASSRLAGGFHEQYS. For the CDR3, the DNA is TGTGCCAGCAGCAGACTGGCGGGAGGGTTCCACGAGCAGTACTCC.

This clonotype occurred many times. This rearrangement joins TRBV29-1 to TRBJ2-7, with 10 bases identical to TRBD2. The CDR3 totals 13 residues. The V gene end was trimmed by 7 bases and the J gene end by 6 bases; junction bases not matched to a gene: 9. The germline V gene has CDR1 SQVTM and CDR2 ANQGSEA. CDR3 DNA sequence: TGCAGCGCCAGAGAGCGGGAGGGCGGCGAGCAGTACTTC. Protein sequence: CSAREREGGEQYF.

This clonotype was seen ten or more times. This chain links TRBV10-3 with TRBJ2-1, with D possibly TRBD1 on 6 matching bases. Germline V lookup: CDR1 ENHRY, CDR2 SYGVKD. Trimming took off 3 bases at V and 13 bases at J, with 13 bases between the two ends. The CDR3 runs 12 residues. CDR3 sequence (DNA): TGTGCCATCAGTGATTCAACAGGGCATCAGTTCTTC. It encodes CAISDSTGHQFF.

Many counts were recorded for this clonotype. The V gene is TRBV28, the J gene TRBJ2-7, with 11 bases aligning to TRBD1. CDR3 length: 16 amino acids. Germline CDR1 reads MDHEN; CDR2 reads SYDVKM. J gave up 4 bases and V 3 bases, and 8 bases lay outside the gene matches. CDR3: CASSFYPGQGGYEQYF. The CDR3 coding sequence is TGTGCCAGCAGTTTTTATCCGGGACAGGGGGGGTACGAGCAGTACTTC.

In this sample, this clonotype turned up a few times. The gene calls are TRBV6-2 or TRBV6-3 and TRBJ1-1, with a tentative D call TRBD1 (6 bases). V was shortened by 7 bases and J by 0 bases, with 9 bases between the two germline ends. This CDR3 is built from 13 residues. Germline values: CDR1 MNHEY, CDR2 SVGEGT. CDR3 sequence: CASTGGLNTEAFF. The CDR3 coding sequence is TGTGCCAGCACCGGGGGGCTGAACACTGAAGCTTTCTTT.

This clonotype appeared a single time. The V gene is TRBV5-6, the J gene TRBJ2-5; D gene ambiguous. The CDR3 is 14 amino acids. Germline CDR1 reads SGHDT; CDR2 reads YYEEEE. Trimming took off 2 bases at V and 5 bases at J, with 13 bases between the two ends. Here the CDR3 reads CASSLGTLDETQYF. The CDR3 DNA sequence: TGTGCCAGCAGCTTAGGAACGCTCGACGAGACCCAGTACTTC. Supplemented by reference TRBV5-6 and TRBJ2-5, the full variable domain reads DAGVTQSPTHLIKTRGQQVTLRCSPKSGHDTVSWYQQALGQGPQFIFQYYEEEERQRGNFPDRFSGHQFPNYSSELNVNALLLGDSALYLCASSLGTLDETQYFGPGTRLLVL.

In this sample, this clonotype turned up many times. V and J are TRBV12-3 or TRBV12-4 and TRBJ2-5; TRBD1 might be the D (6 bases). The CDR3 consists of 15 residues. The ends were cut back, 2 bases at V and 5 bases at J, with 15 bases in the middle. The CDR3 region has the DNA TGTGCCAGCAGTTTAAACAGGGCAAGCCCGGAGACCCAGTACTTC. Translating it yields CASSLNRASPETQYF.

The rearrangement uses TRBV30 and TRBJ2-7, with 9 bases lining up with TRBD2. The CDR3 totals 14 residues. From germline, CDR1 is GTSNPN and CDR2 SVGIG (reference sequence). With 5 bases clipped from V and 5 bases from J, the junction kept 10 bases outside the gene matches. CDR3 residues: CAWRIAGGPNEQYF. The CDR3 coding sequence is TGTGCCTGGCGGATCGCGGGAGGGCCTAACGAGCAGTACTTC.

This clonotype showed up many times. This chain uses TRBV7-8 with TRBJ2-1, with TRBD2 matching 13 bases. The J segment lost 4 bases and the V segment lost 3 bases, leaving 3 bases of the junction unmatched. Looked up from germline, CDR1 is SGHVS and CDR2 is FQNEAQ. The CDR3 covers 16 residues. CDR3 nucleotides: TGTGCCAGCAGCTTTCCGGGACTAGCGGGATACAATGAGCAGTTCTTC. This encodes CASSFPGLAGYNEQFF.

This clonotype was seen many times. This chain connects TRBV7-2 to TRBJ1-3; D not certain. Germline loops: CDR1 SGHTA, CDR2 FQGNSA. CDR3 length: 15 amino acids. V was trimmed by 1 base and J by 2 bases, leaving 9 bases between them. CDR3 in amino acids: CASSLVGQPGNTIYF. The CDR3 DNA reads TGTGCCAGCAGCTTAGTAGGTCAGCCTGGAAACACCATATATTTT.

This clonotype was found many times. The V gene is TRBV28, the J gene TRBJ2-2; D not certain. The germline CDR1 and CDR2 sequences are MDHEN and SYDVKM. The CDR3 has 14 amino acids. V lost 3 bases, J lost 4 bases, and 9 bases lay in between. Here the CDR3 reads CASSLGPITGELFF. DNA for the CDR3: TGTGCCAGCAGTTTGGGTCCGATCACCGGGGAGCTGTTTTTT.

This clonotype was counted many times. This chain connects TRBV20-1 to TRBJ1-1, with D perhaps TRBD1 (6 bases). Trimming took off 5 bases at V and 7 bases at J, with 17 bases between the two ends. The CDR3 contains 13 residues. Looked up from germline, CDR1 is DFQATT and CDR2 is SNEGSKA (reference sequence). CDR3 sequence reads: CSAQDGTPNEAFF. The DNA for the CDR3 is TGCAGTGCTCAAGACGGGACACCTAATGAAGCTTTCTTT.

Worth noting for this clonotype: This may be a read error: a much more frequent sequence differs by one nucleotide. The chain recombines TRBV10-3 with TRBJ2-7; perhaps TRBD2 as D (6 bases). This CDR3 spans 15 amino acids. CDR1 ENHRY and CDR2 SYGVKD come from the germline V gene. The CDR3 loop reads CAINVADRPLYEQCF. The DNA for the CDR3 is TGTGCCATCAATGTAGCGGACCGGCCCCTCTACGAGCAGTGCTTC.

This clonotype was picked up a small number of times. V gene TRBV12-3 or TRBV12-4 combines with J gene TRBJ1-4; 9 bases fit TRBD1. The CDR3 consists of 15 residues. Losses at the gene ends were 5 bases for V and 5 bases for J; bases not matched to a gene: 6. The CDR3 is CASSDRDRANEKLFF. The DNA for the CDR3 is TGTGCCAGCAGTGACCGGGACAGGGCCAATGAAAAACTGTTTTTT.

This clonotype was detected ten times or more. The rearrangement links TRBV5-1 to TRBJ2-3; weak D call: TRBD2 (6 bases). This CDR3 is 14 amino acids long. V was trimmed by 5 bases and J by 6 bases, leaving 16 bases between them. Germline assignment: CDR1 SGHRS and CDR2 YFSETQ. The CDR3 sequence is CASRNTRGGDTQYF. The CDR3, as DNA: TGCGCCAGCAGGAATACGCGGGGCGGGGATACGCAGTATTTT.